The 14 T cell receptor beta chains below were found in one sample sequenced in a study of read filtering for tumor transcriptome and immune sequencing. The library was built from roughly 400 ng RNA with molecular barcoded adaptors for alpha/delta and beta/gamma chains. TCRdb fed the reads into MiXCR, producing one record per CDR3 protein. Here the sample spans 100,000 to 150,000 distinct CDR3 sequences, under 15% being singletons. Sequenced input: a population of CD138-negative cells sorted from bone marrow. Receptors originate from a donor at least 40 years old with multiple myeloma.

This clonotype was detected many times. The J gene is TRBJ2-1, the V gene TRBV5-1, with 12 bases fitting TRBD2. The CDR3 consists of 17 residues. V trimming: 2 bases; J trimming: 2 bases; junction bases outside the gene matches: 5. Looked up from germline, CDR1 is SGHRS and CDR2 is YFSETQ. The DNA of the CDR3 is TGCGCCAGCAGCTTCGGGCTAGCGGGAGGGCCCTACAATGAGCAGTTCTTC. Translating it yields CASSFGLAGGPYNEQFF. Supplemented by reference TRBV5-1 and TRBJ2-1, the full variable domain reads KAGVTQTPRYLIKTRGQQVTLSCSPISGHRSVSWYQQTPGQGLQFLFEYFSETQRNKGNFPGRFSGRQFSNSRSEMNVSTLELGDSALYLCASSFGLAGGPYNEQFFGPGTRLTVL.

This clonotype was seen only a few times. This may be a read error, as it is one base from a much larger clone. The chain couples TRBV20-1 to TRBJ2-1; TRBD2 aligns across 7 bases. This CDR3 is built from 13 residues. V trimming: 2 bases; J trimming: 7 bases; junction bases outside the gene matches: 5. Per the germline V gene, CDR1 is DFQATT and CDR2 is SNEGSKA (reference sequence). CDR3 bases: TGCAGTGCTAGAAGGGAGGGCCCGAATGAGCAGTTCTTC. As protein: CSARREGPNEQFF.

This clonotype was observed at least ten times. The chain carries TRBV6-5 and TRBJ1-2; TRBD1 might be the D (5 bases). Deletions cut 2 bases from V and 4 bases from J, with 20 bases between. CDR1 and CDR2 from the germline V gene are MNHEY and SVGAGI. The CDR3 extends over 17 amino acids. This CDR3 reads CASSYTRTGLGGYGYTF. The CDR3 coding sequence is TGTGCCAGCAGTTACACAAGGACTGGGCTCGGGGGCTATGGCTACACCTTC.

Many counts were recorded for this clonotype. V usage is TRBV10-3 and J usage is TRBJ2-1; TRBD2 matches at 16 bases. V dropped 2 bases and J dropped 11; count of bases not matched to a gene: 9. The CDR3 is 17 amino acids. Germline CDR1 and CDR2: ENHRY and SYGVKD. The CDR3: CAISETGLAGGQPQQFF. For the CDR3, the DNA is TGTGCCATCAGTGAGACGGGACTAGCGGGAGGGCAACCCCAGCAGTTCTTC.

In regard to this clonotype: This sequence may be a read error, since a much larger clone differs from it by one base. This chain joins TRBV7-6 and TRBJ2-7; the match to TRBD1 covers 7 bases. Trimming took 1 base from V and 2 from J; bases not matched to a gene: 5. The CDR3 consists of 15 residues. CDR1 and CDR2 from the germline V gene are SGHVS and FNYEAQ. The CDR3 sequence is CASSLGAGGTYEQYF. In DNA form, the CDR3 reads TGTGCCAGCAGCTTAGGGGCAGGGGGAACCTACGAGCAGTACTTC.

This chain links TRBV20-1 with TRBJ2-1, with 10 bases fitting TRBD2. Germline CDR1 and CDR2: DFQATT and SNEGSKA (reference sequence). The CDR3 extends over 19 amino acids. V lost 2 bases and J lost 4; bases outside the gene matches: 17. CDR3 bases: TGCAGTGCTAGACCCCGGACTAGCGGAGGGGAATGGGAATACAATGAGCAGTTCTTC. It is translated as CSARPRTSGGEWEYNEQFF.

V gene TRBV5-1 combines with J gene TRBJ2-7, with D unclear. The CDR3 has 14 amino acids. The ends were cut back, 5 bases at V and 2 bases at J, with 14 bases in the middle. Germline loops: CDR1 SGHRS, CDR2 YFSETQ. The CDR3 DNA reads TGCGCCAGCAGTGAATTTCAACCCACCTACGAGCAGTACTTC. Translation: CASSEFQPTYEQYF.

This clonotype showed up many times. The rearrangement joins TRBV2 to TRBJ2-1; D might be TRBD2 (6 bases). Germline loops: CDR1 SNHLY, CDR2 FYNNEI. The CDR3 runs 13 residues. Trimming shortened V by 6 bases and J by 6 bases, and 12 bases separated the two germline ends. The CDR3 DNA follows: TGTGCCAGCAGATTTGCGGGATTCAATGAGCAGTTCTTC. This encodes CASRFAGFNEQFF. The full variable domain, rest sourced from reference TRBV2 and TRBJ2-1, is EPEVTQTPSHQVTQMGQEVILRCVPISNHLYFYWYRQILGQKVEFLVSFYNNEISEKSEIFDDQFSVERPDGSNFTLKIRSTKLEDSAMYFCASRFAGFNEQFFGPGTRLTVL.

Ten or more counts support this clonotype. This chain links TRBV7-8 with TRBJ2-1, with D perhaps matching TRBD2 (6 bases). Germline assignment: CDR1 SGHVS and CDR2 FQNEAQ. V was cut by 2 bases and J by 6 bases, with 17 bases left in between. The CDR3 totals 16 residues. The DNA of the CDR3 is TGTGCCAGCAGCTTAATGCGGGAAACGGCATTCAATGAGCAGTTCTTC. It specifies CASSLMRETAFNEQFF.

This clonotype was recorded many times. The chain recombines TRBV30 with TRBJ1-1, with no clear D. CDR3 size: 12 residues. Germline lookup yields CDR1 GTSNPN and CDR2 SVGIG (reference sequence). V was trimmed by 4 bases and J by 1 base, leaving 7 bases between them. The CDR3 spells CAWTATNTEAFF. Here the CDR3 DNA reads TGTGCCTGGACTGCCACGAACACTGAAGCTTTCTTT.

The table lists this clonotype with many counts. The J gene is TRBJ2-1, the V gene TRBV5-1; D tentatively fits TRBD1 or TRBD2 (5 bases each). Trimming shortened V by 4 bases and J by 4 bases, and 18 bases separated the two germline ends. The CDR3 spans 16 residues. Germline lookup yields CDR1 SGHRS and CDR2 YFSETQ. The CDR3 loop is CASSPQGPLLYNEQFF. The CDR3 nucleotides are TGCGCCAGCAGCCCGCAGGGACCCCTTCTATACAATGAGCAGTTCTTC.

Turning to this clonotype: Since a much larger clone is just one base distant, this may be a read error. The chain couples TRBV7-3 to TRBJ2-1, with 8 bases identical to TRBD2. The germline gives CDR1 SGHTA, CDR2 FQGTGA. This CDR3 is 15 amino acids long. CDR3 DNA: TGTGCCAGCAGATCCCAAGCGGGAGAGCTCAATGGGCAGTTCTTC. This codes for CASRSQAGELNGQFF.

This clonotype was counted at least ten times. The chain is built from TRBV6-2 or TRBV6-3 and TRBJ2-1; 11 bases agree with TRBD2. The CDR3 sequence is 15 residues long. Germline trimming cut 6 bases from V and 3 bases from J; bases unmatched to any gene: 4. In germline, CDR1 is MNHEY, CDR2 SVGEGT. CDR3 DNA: TGTGCCAGCAGCCCTGGACTAGCGGGCTACAATGAGCAGTTCTTC. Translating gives CASSPGLAGYNEQFF.

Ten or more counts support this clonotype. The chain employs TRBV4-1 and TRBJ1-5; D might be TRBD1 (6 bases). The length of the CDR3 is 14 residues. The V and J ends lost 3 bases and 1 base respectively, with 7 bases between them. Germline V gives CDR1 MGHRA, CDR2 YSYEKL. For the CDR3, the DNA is TGCGCCAGCAGCCAGACAGGAAGCAATCAGCCCCAGCATTTT. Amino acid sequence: CASSQTGSNQPQHF.